This is a list of T cell receptor beta chains from one sample in a study of cytomegalovirus exposure and HLA in healthy donors. The method was immunoSEQ multiplex PCR; TCRdb's version includes in-frame clones alone and lacks a portion of them. The data show around 350,000 clones, roughly 85% seen once. The sample comprised PBMCs. These TCRs come from a woman aged 18-29 years in good health and CMV-seronegative. Both conserved end residues are part of each CDR3. The D gene is left open where the match is weak. Where a row states a size, it is once, few, many or the class of an expanded clone; other rows omit it.

NA	TRBV5-1	TRBJ1-4	NA	CASSLVGEESTNEKLFF	TGCGCCAGCAGCTTGGTCGGGGAAGAGTCGACTAATGAAAAACTGTTTTTT
once	TRBV4-2	TRBJ2-2	TRBD1	CASSVGTGETGELFF	TGTGCCAGCAGCGTAGGGACAGGGGAGACCGGGGAGCTGTTTTTT
NA	TRBV6-7	TRBJ2-7	NA	CASSYPPQGSEQYF	TGTGCCAGCAGTTACCCCCCACAAGGGAGCGAGCAGTACTTC
NA	TRBV6-1	TRBJ2-7	NA	CASTRDSLSYEQYF	TGTGCCAGCACCCGGGACTCCCTGTCCTACGAGCAGTACTTC
NA	TRBV30	TRBJ2-2	NA	CAWAEGPNTGELFF	TGTGCCTGGGCGGAGGGACCGAACACCGGGGAGCTGTTTTTT
NA	TRBV27	TRBJ1-2	TRBD1	CASSLGTGVGGYTF	TGTGCCAGCAGTTTGGGGACAGGGGTTGGTGGCTACACCTTC
NA	TRBV6-5	TRBJ1-1	NA	CASSYSFSGLSTEAFF	TGTGCCAGCAGTTACTCGTTTTCAGGGTTGAGCACTGAAGCTTTCTTT
NA	TRBV9	TRBJ2-2	NA	CASSVDQGNTGELFF	TGTGCCAGCAGCGTAGACCAGGGGAACACCGGGGAGCTGTTTTTT
NA	TRBV27	TRBJ1-5	NA	CASSLNRVSNQPQHF	TGTGCCAGCAGTTTAAACCGGGTTAGCAATCAGCCCCAGCATTTT
NA	TRBV9	TRBJ2-2	TRBD2	CASSVALREGRLGELFF	TGTGCCAGCAGCGTAGCCTTGCGGGAGGGCCGTCTTGGGGAGCTGTTTTTT
NA	TRBV29-1	TRBJ1-1	NA	CSVKPENTEAFF	TGCAGCGTTAAGCCCGAAAACACTGAAGCTTTCTTT
NA	TRBV6-1	TRBJ1-5	TRBD1	CASSDRGREPQHF	TGTGCCAGCAGTGACAGGGGGCGTGAGCCCCAGCATTTT
NA	TRBV2	TRBJ2-1	NA	CASSELVRRVNEQFF	TGTGCCAGCAGTGAGTTGGTGCGCCGAGTAAATGAGCAGTTCTTC
NA	TRBV2	TRBJ2-7	NA	CASRGMNRAVGEQYF	TGTGCCAGCAGGGGGATGAACAGGGCGGTAGGCGAGCAGTACTTC
NA	TRBV4-2	TRBJ1-2	NA	CASSQKEVGNYGYTF	TGTGCCAGCAGCCAAAAGGAGGTGGGAAACTATGGCTACACCTTC
NA	TRBV2	TRBJ1-3	NA	CASSEAQGSGNTIYF	TGTGCCAGCAGTGAAGCACAGGGCTCTGGAAACACCATATATTTT
NA	TRBV6-1	TRBJ1-3	NA	CASSRPESSGNTIYF	TGTGCCAGCAGTAGGCCGGAGAGCTCTGGAAACACCATATATTTT
NA	TRBV6-5	TRBJ1-6	NA	CASTDGPGPLHF	TGTGCCAGCACAGACGGCCCGGGGCCCCTCCACTTT
NA	TRBV5-5	TRBJ2-3	NA	CASSLFAGRGSDTQYF	TGTGCCAGCAGCTTGTTCGCGGGTCGGGGATCGGATACGCAGTATTTT
once	TRBV13	TRBJ2-1	NA	CASSLGEGWEQFF	TGTGCCAGCAGCTTAGGGGAGGGCTGGGAGCAGTTCTTC
NA	TRBV28	TRBJ1-5	NA	CASSLTTGWNQPQHF	TGTGCCAGCAGTTTAACAACAGGGTGGAATCAGCCCCAGCATTTT
NA	TRBV9	TRBJ1-2	TRBD1	CASSAGTGRHDYGYTF	TGTGCCAGCAGCGCCGGGACAGGGAGACATGACTATGGCTACACCTTC
NA	TRBV19	TRBJ2-1	TRBD1	CASSFDRGRGEQFF	TGTGCCAGTAGTTTCGACAGGGGTCGGGGCGAGCAGTTCTTC
once	TRBV2	TRBJ1-1	NA	CASSEVGRREMPEAFF	TGTGCCAGCAGTGAGGTGGGTCGGAGGGAGATGCCTGAAGCTTTCTTT
NA	TRBV6-5	TRBJ2-7	TRBD2	CAARAGGPSYEQYF	TGTGCCGCCAGAGCGGGGGGACCCTCCTACGAGCAGTACTTC
once	TRBV6-1	TRBJ1-5	TRBD1	CASSDATGSQGQPQHF	TGTGCCAGCAGTGATGCGACAGGGAGCCAGGGTCAGCCCCAGCATTTT
NA	TRBV5-6	TRBJ1-1	NA	CASSLAPGHRNTEAFF	TGTGCCAGCAGCTTGGCTCCGGGACACCGGAACACTGAAGCTTTCTTT
once	TRBV2	TRBJ2-2	TRBD1	CASRGTGPLVGELFF	TGTGCCAGCCGAGGGACAGGGCCATTGGTGGGGGAGCTGTTTTTT
NA	TRBV5-1	TRBJ2-2	NA	CASSLDRDQPGELFF	TGCGCCAGCAGCTTGGACAGGGATCAGCCCGGGGAGCTGTTTTTT